This passage covers 13 T cell receptor beta chains from one sample sequenced in a study of T-cell reconstitution after alpha-beta-depleted transplantation in children (dated by TCRdb to 2016 to 2018). Libraries were constructed by PCR. Instrument on record: Illumina HiSeq 2500. TCR libraries were prepared with molecular barcoding, using unique molecular identifiers to normalize TCRbeta repertoire quantification. TCRdb reprocessed the public reads (quality trimming at Q25 with fastp, clone calling with MiXCR) and kept in-frame beta chains. Here each entry gathers all rows of one CDR3 protein and keeps the most common genes and DNA. The sample yields 450,000 to 600,000 distinct CDR3 sequences; 15% to 20% were counted once. The leading ten clones occupy 3% to 4% of the sample. Sequences were derived from PBMCs from the stem cell graft donor, sampled from the stem cell graft. The receptors stem from a human donor who donated a stem cell graft to a child with acute lymphoblastic leukemia.

This clonotype was counted a few times. V usage is TRBV7-9 and J usage is TRBJ2-2; D ambiguous. This CDR3 is built from 15 residues. Trimming stripped 6 bases from V and 2 bases from J, with 13 bases between. CDR1 SEHNR and CDR2 FQNEAQ come from the germline V gene (reference sequence). In nucleotides, the CDR3 is TGTGCCAGCAGTGGTCTGTCGGCAAACACCGGGGAGCTGTTTTTT. It encodes CASSGLSANTGELFF.

This clonotype turned up a few times. J is TRBJ2-1 and V is TRBV29-1; D perhaps matches TRBD2 (6 bases). Trimming took off 7 bases at V and 7 bases at J, with 11 bases between the two ends. The CDR3 totals 11 residues. Per germline, CDR1 SQVTM and CDR2 ANQGSEA. The CDR3, as DNA: TGCAGCGGGCTCGGGGGTAATGAGCAGTTCTTC. Its protein product is CSGLGGNEQFF.

The CDR3 here is CASSWASGLSYEQYF. The CDR3 DNA sequence: TGTGCCAGCAGCTGGGCTAGCGGGCTCTCCTACGAGCAGTACTTC. J is TRBJ2-7 and V is TRBV11-2, with TRBD2 matching over 8 bases. The germline V gene has CDR1 SGHAT and CDR2 FQNNGV. The CDR3 is 15 residues long. Trimming at V came to 4 bases and at J to 0 bases, leaving 5 bases not matched to a gene.

This clonotype was detected only a few times. The chain employs TRBV7-2 and TRBJ2-1, with 12 bases matching TRBD2. Germline V gene data show CDR1 as SGHTA and CDR2 as FQGNSA. The CDR3 spans 15 residues. The ends lost 5 bases at V and 9 bases at J; junction bases unmatched: 8. CDR3 sequence (DNA): TGTGCCAGCAGCCCGCGGCTAGCGGGAGGGGTTGAGCAGTTCTTC. Its protein product is CASSPRLAGGVEQFF.

This clonotype appeared a few times. The gene calls are TRBV10-1 and TRBJ2-5; the D gene could be TRBD1 or TRBD2 (5 bases each). This CDR3 has 15 residues. Germline V CDR1 and CDR2: WNHNN, SYGVQD (reference sequence). The germline V and J ends were trimmed by 3 bases and 1 base, with 12 bases remaining between them. The CDR3: CASSDGASSQETQYF. The CDR3 bases are TGCGCCAGCAGTGACGGGGCGTCTAGCCAAGAGACCCAGTACTTC.

This clonotype came up a few times. The CDR3 DNA is TGTGCCAGCAGTTTATCTAGGTGGGAGACCCAGTACTTC. Translated, it gives CASSLSRWETQYF. The V call is TRBV12-3 or TRBV12-4, the J call TRBJ2-5; D is unclear. V dropped 2 bases and J dropped 5 bases, with 9 bases sitting between them. CDR3 size: 13 residues.

This rearrangement joins TRBV6-5 to TRBJ1-2; unclear D gene. This CDR3 is built from 13 residues. Germline V CDR1 and CDR2: MNHEY, SVGAGI. The germline V and J ends were trimmed by 0 bases and 4 bases, with 6 bases remaining between them. CDR3 coding DNA: TGTGCCAGCAGTTACTCCGTAACCTATGGCTACACCTTC. It yields the protein CASSYSVTYGYTF.

The V and J genes are TRBV5-1 and TRBJ2-7; D is perhaps TRBD2 (6 bases). Germline CDR1 reads SGHRS; CDR2 reads YFSETQ. The CDR3 loop spans 14 amino acids. Trimming took off 4 bases at V and 7 bases at J, with 18 bases between the two ends. DNA for the CDR3: TGCGCCAGCAGCCCGCCGGAGCGGGTTGTAGAGCAGTACTTC. This encodes CASSPPERVVEQYF.

This rearrangement joins TRBV4-1 to TRBJ2-5, with D hard to call. This CDR3 has 15 amino acids. CDR1 and CDR2 (germline): MGHRA, YSYEKL. Between the trimmed V and J ends, which lost 4 bases and 2 bases, there was a span of 14 bases. In nucleotides, the CDR3 is TGCGCCAGCAGCCTCCTACTGGGCAGACAAGAGACCCAGTACTTC. Encoded protein: CASSLLLGRQETQYF.

This clonotype was observed at least ten times. The chain employs TRBV29-1 and TRBJ2-1; TRBD2 matches at 7 bases. Germline CDR1 is SQVTM and CDR2 is ANQGSEA. V shed 5 bases, J shed 5 bases, and the junction held 12 bases outside the gene matches. CDR3 size: 15 residues. Written as DNA, the CDR3 is TGCAGCGTTTATCGGTACCGGGGGAGGGACAATGAGCAGTTCTTC. Its translation is CSVYRYRGRDNEQFF.

The chain's CDR3 is CASSVVPTGIRNTGELFF. CDR3 coding DNA: TGTGCCAGCAGCGTAGTTCCGACAGGGATTCGGAACACCGGGGAGCTGTTTTTT. This sequence joins TRBV9 and TRBJ2-2; 7 bases agree with TRBD1. The CDR3 runs to 18 residues. V lost 0 bases, J lost 1 base, and 9 bases stayed unmatched. Germline V gene lookup returns CDR1 SGDLS and CDR2 YYNGEE.

A few counts support this clonotype. The chain uses TRBV20-1 and TRBJ2-1; 7 nucleotides align to TRBD2. Germline CDR1 and CDR2: DFQATT and SNEGSKA (reference sequence). The CDR3 runs 12 residues. With V trimmed by 7 bases and J by 1 base, 1 base remained unmatched. CDR3 in DNA: TGCAGTGTGGGGGGGTCCTACAATGAGCAGTTCTTC. It yields the protein CSVGGSYNEQFF.

This clonotype has a handful of counts. The chain couples TRBV11-1 to TRBJ1-2; no definite D call. The V gene lost 1 base and the J gene lost 0 bases, with 18 bases spanning the gap. CDR1 and CDR2 (germline): SGHAT, FQDESV (reference sequence). This CDR3 is 18 amino acids long. CDR3 sequence reads: CASSLEISLTLANYGYTF. CDR3 sequence (DNA): TGTGCCAGCAGCTTAGAAATCTCCCTTACCCTAGCTAACTATGGCTACACCTTC.